These 6 T cell receptor beta chains were all obtained from the same sample, sequenced in a study of PD-L1 blockade in urothelial cancer. The data were produced by immunoSEQ multiplex PCR, yet TCRdb's version contains in-frame clones alone and is incomplete. This sample has about 50,000 clones, with around 85% found just once. Specified time point: pretreatment peripheral blood. Sequenced here: PBMCs, sampled around atezolizumab (anti-PD-L1) treatment. These receptor sequences come from a woman aged 55-75 years with urothelial cancer.

This clone was seen a few times. The chain couples TRBV4-2 to TRBJ2-2; 8 bases match TRBD2. This CDR3 comprises 12 residues. The junction had 2 bases not matched to a gene; V was cut back by 8 bases and J by 6 bases. Germline CDR1 LGHNA, CDR2 YNFKEQ. The CDR3 sequence: CASGLASGELFF. The CDR3 DNA follows: TGTGCCAGCGGACTAGCCTCCGGGGAGCTGTTTTTT.

The chain combines TRBV11-3 with TRBJ2-7, with 7 bases aligning to TRBD2. This CDR3 has 15 amino acids. The trim removed 5 bases at V and 5 bases at J, leaving 12 bases unmatched. Germline CDR1 SGHNT, CDR2 YENEEA. CDR3 region: CASSPGFASGHEQYF. DNA for the CDR3: TGTGCCAGCAGCCCAGGGTTTGCTAGCGGCCACGAGCAGTACTTC.

This chain links TRBV9 with TRBJ2-6; TRBD1 agrees at 7 bases. Germline loops: CDR1 SGDLS, CDR2 YYNGEE. V trimming: 7 bases; J trimming: 8 bases; junction bases outside the gene matches: 6. The CDR3 loop spans 13 amino acids. The CDR3 DNA reads TGTGCCAGCCTAGGGGGCCGGACCAACGTCCTGACTTTC. Its translation is CASLGGRTNVLTF.

The chain couples TRBV11-3 to TRBJ1-1; no clear D. This CDR3 has 13 amino acids. The V gene's germline CDR1 is SGHNT and CDR2 YENEEA. V was cut by 3 bases and J by 3 bases, with 8 bases left in between. CDR3 protein: CASSFQRDTEAFF. As DNA, the CDR3 is TGTGCCAGCAGCTTTCAGCGGGACACTGAAGCTTTCTTT.

The chain couples TRBV6-1 to TRBJ1-1, with 7 positions matching TRBD1. J was trimmed by 7 bases and V by 6 bases; bases with no gene match: 11. The CDR3 has 14 residues. Germline-derived CDR1 and CDR2 are MNHNS and SASEGT. The CDR3 DNA is TGTGCCAGCAGCCCGACTGGGACAGCCTTTGAAGCTTTCTTT. Its translation is CASSPTGTAFEAFF.

The rearrangement joins TRBV18 to TRBJ1-5, with 8 positions matching TRBD1. Per germline, CDR1 KGHSH and CDR2 LQKENI. CDR3 size: 16 residues. Trimming at V came to 4 bases and at J to 3 bases, leaving 8 bases not matched to a gene. This CDR3 reads CASSRTGRGNNQPQHF. The CDR3 nucleotides are TGTGCCAGCTCACGGACAGGGAGGGGTAACAATCAGCCCCAGCATTTT.